Listed here are 23 T cell receptor beta chains from one sample, sequenced in a study of cytomegalovirus exposure and HLA in healthy donors. Primers included in the PCR were 60 Vbeta and 13 Jbeta primers. Assay used: immunoSEQ multiplex PCR; TCRdb lists only in-frame clones, some missing. The sample data list around 100,000 clones. The sample was PBMCs. The receptors derive from a man aged 50-60 years in good health and CMV-seronegative.

The J gene is TRBJ2-7, the V gene TRBV5-1; D perhaps matches TRBD2 (6 bases). Germline values: CDR1 SGHRS, CDR2 YFSETQ. V was cut by 3 bases and J by 3 bases, with 16 bases left in between. This CDR3 has 15 amino acids. CDR3 nucleotides: TGCGCCAGCAGCTCGTGGACGGGCGGGGACTACGAGCAGTACTTC. It is translated as CASSSWTGGDYEQYF.

V is TRBV11-3 and J is TRBJ2-1; 8 bases map to TRBD1. Germline V gives CDR1 SGHNT, CDR2 YENEEA. V was pared by 4 bases and J by 1 base, with 3 bases of the junction left unmatched. The CDR3 spans 15 residues. The CDR3 is CASSSRQGSYNEQFF. Here the CDR3 DNA reads TGTGCCAGCAGCTCTCGACAGGGGTCCTACAATGAGCAGTTCTTC. The whole variable domain, remainder taken from reference TRBV11-3 and TRBJ2-1, is EAGVVQSPRYKIIEKKQPVAFWCNPISGHNTLYWYLQNLGQGPELLIRYENEEAVDDSQLPKDRFSAERLKGVDSTLKIQPAELGDSAVYLCASSSRQGSYNEQFFGPGTRLTVL.

On this clone itself: A read error may account for a junction end that differs from germline. The CDR3 spells CASSPKGRDSSQPQHF. CDR3 DNA: TGTGCCAGCTCACCAAAAGGACGGGATAGCAGTCAGCCCCAGCATTTT. The chain combines TRBV18 with TRBJ1-5; the D is unclear. CDR3 length: 16 residues. Germline lookup yields CDR1 KGHSH and CDR2 LQKENI.

The chain joins TRBV7-8 to TRBJ1-5; 9 positions agree with TRBD1. Looked up from germline, CDR1 is SGHVS and CDR2 is FQNEAQ. J gave up 6 bases and V 3 bases, and 9 bases lay outside the gene matches. This CDR3 has 16 amino acids. CDR3 sequence (DNA): TGTGCCAGCAGCTTCACGGACAGGGGAGGCGGTCAGCCCCAGCATTTT. Its protein product is CASSFTDRGGGQPQHF.

The gene calls are TRBV5-1 and TRBJ2-7; D is perhaps TRBD1 (6 bases). CDR1 is SGHRS and CDR2 is YFSETQ in the germline V gene. Deletions cut 4 bases from V and 2 bases from J, with 10 bases between. The CDR3 is made up of 13 amino acids. CDR3 region: CASSLQGPYEQYF. CDR3 sequence (DNA): TGCGCCAGCAGCCTACAGGGCCCCTACGAGCAGTACTTC. Complete variable domain (other parts from reference TRBV5-1 and TRBJ2-7): KAGVTQTPRYLIKTRGQQVTLSCSPISGHRSVSWYQQTPGQGLQFLFEYFSETQRNKGNFPGRFSGRQFSNSRSEMNVSTLELGDSALYLCASSLQGPYEQYFGPGTRLTVT.

V usage is TRBV7-9 and J usage is TRBJ2-1; 14 nucleotides align to TRBD2. From germline, CDR1 is SEHNR and CDR2 FQNEAQ (reference sequence). There are 15 residues in the CDR3. With 1 base clipped from V and 8 bases from J, the junction kept 1 base outside the gene matches. The CDR3 coding sequence is TGTGCCAGCAGCTTAGGACTAGCGGGAGGGGATGAGCAGTTCTTC. Its translation: CASSLGLAGGDEQFF.

The rearrangement uses TRBV5-1 and TRBJ1-1; the D gene is possibly TRBD1 (6 bases). Germline V gives CDR1 SGHRS, CDR2 YFSETQ. Trimming stripped 0 bases from V and 5 bases from J, with 17 bases between. CDR3 length: 16 amino acids. CDR3: CASSLGQAGGGTEAFF. The DNA of the CDR3 is TGCGCCAGCAGCTTGGGACAGGCCGGAGGTGGGACTGAAGCTTTCTTT.

The CDR3 loop reads CASSSGQGDTQYF. CDR3 nucleotide sequence: TGCGCCAGCAGCTCCGGGCAGGGCGATACGCAGTATTTT. This chain joins TRBV4-3 and TRBJ2-3; D might be TRBD1 (5 bases). The germline V gene encodes CDR1 LGHNA and CDR2 YSLEER. Trimming cost V 5 bases and J 6 bases, with 12 bases left between them. The CDR3 has 13 residues.

The J gene is TRBJ1-2, the V gene TRBV28, with TRBD1 matching over 8 bases. This CDR3 is 15 amino acids long. J gave up 2 bases and V 5 bases, and 7 bases lay outside the gene matches. The germline CDR1 and CDR2 sequences are MDHEN and SYDVKM. CDR3 sequence (DNA): TGTGCCAGCAGTACCCGGGACAGGCGGAACTATGGCTACACCTTC. This translates into CASSTRDRRNYGYTF.

V is TRBV11-3 and J is TRBJ1-1, with D possibly matching TRBD1 (6 bases). Germline V gene data show CDR1 as SGHNT and CDR2 as YENEEA. V lost 9 bases and J 5 bases, leaving 19 bases between the germline ends. This CDR3 contains 14 residues. As DNA, the CDR3 is TGTGCCAGTGCGGGGGCGGGGTCTTGGACTGAAGCTTTCTTT. Translation: CASAGAGSWTEAFF.

The CDR3 DNA follows: TGTGCCAGCAGCTTAGATGTCGGGGTCCACGAAGCTTTCTTT. Amino acids: CASSLDVGVHEAFF. This chain uses TRBV7-3 with TRBJ1-1; D unresolved. Trimming stripped 2 bases from V and 8 bases from J, with 15 bases between. The CDR3 is made up of 14 amino acids. CDR1 is SGHTA and CDR2 is FQGTGA in the germline V gene. Looking up the rest from reference TRBV7-3 and TRBJ1-1 gives the full variable domain: GAGVSQTPSNKVTEKGKYVELRCDPISGHTALYWYRQSLGQGPEFLIYFQGTGAADDSGLPNDRFFAVRPEGSVSTLKIQRTERGDSAVYLCASSLDVGVHEAFFGQGTRLTVV.

In DNA form, the CDR3 reads TGTGCCACCGGGACAGGGATTGGTTCACCCCTCCACTTT. This encodes CATGTGIGSPLHF. This rearrangement joins TRBV19 to TRBJ1-6; 9 positions match TRBD1. CDR1 is LNHDA and CDR2 is SQIVND in the germline V gene (reference sequence). With 10 bases clipped from V and 9 bases from J, the junction kept 7 bases outside the gene matches. This CDR3 region has 13 residues.

V gene TRBV7-2 combines with J gene TRBJ2-7, with D tentatively TRBD2 (5 bases). The CDR3 sequence is 14 residues long. V lost 0 bases to trimming and J lost 4 bases, with 10 bases between them. The germline V gene has CDR1 SGHTA and CDR2 FQGNSA. DNA of the CDR3: TGTGCCAGCAGCTTAGCGCGGGCGTCTTACGAGCAGTACTTC. It specifies CASSLARASYEQYF.

Here the CDR3 DNA reads TGTGCCAGCAGCTTAGTAGTTGCCCGGGACACCAACAATCGGGAGCTGTTTTTT. Amino acids: CASSLVVARDTNNRELFF. The chain combines TRBV11-2 with TRBJ2-2, with a possible D match to TRBD1 (6 bases). This CDR3 region has 18 residues. Germline CDR1 reads SGHAT; CDR2 reads FQNNGV. V lost 1 base and J 9 bases, leaving 24 bases between the germline ends. The full variable domain, completed using reference TRBV11-2 and TRBJ2-2, is EAGVAQSPRYKIIEKRQSVAFWCNPISGHATLYWYQQILGQGPKLLIQFQNNGVVDDSQLPKDRFSAERLKGVDSTLKIQPAKLEDSAVYLCASSLVVARDTNNRELFFGEGSRLTVL.

The CDR3 sequence is CASRFGGGGNTEAFF. Here the CDR3 DNA reads TGCGCCAGCAGATTTGGGGGCGGTGGGAACACTGAAGCTTTCTTT. The chain has TRBV5-1 and TRBJ1-1, with a weak D call TRBD1 (6 bases). V shed 5 bases and J shed 1 base, with 15 bases lying between them. This CDR3 comprises 15 residues. Germline assignment: CDR1 SGHRS and CDR2 YFSETQ.

V gene TRBV4-1 combines with J gene TRBJ1-5; 10 nucleotides line up with TRBD1. Germline V gene sequence: CDR1 MGHRA, CDR2 YSYEKL. V lost 1 base and J lost 6; bases outside the gene matches: 3. The CDR3 contains 15 residues. CDR3 residues: CASSQGDRGLQPQHF. The CDR3 DNA follows: TGCGCCAGCAGCCAAGGCGACAGGGGGCTTCAGCCCCAGCATTTT.

The chain couples TRBV27 to TRBJ1-5; 11 bases match TRBD1. From germline, CDR1 is MNHEY and CDR2 SMNVEV (reference sequence). V shed 6 bases, J shed 2 bases, and the junction held 6 bases outside the gene matches. This CDR3 is built from 16 residues. The CDR3 DNA follows: TGTGCCAGCAGAGGGACAGGGGGACTGGGCAATCAGCCCCAGCATTTT. Its protein product is CASRGTGGLGNQPQHF.

The chain uses TRBV29-1 and TRBJ2-5; D is unclear. Germline loops: CDR1 SQVTM, CDR2 ANQGSEA. This CDR3 contains 15 residues. V was pared by 6 bases and J by 2 bases, with 19 bases between. CDR3 DNA: TGCAGCGTGTCAGGTCCCGACGGTGGACAAGAGACCCAGTACTTC. The encoded protein is CSVSGPDGGQETQYF.

The chain has TRBV4-1 and TRBJ1-1; 10 nucleotides match TRBD1. The V and J ends lost 4 bases and 5 bases, in that order; junction bases with no gene match: 10. The CDR3 covers 16 residues. Germline V lookup: CDR1 MGHRA, CDR2 YSYEKL. CDR3 sequence: CASSRTGGGSWTEAFF. In nucleotides, the CDR3 is TGCGCCAGCAGCCGGACAGGGGGGGGGAGTTGGACTGAAGCTTTCTTT.

CDR3 DNA: TGCAGCGCCGGGGGACAGGGGGTTTACGAGCAGTACTTC. Its protein is CSAGGQGVYEQYF. This chain joins TRBV29-1 and TRBJ2-7, with TRBD1 matching 11 bases. With V trimmed by 7 bases and J by 4 bases, 6 bases remained unmatched. Germline V gene lookup returns CDR1 SQVTM and CDR2 ANQGSEA. The CDR3 loop spans 13 amino acids.

The V gene is TRBV13, the J gene TRBJ2-7, with TRBD1 as a possible D gene (6 bases). Germline V gene lookup returns CDR1 PRHDT and CDR2 FYEKMQ (reference sequence). The CDR3 spans 15 residues. Trimming took off 5 bases at V and 6 bases at J, with 20 bases between the two ends. CDR3 bases: TGTGCCAGCAGCCCCCGGGACAAATCCTCGTCCGAGCAGTACTTC. This encodes CASSPRDKSSSEQYF.

This sequence joins TRBV5-1 and TRBJ2-3; 7 bases match TRBD1. The CDR3 loop spans 16 amino acids. V gave up 3 bases and J gave up 1 base; unmatched junction bases: 8. Per the germline V gene, CDR1 is SGHRS and CDR2 is YFSETQ. The CDR3, as DNA: TGCGCCAGCAGCTACTCCGGGACAGCGGGCACAGATACGCAGTATTTT. Translating it yields CASSYSGTAGTDTQYF.

This chain joins TRBV7-8 and TRBJ2-7, with D possibly being TRBD1 (5 bases). Germline values: CDR1 SGHVS, CDR2 FQNEAQ. The CDR3 is made up of 13 amino acids. V was clipped by 2 bases and J by 8 bases, with 13 bases between them. CDR3 sequence: CASSLSSGPQQYF. CDR3 DNA: TGTGCCAGCAGCTTATCATCAGGGCCGCAGCAGTACTTC.